The source of this TCR beta chain is a study of tumor-infiltrating lymphocytes in localized non-small cell lung cancer. Study-wide results and caveats: Recurrence-free survival showed no association with tumor T-cell fraction. T-cell fraction did not differ between immunotypes IM1 and IM2. Available tissue quantity limited TCR sequencing to a patient subset. Tumors had more T cell infiltration than uninvolved lung, per TCRbeta sequencing and CD3 counts.

With regard to this clone: The antigen remains unidentified.

Germline V gene lookup returns CDR1 SGHVS and CDR2 FNYEAQ. This CDR3 comprises 15 residues. The V and J ends lost 4 bases and 2 bases, in that order; junction bases with no gene match: 7. The repertoire was sequenced with immunoSEQ multiplex PCR; TCRdb's copy has only in-frame clones and lacks some. Of thousands of clones listed, roughly 70% are singletons. The chain links TRBV7-6 to TRBJ1-2; 7 nucleotides align to TRBD1. The origin of this receptor is a human donor with non-small cell lung cancer. What was sequenced was lung tumor tissue. The CDR3 DNA follows: TGTGCCAGCAGCTACAGGGGATACGGGAACTATGGCTACACCTTC. This sequence encodes CASSYRGYGNYGYTF.